These 24 T cell receptor beta chains were sequenced from one sample in a study of shared clonotypes between healthy human individuals. The method was immunoSEQ multiplex PCR; TCRdb's version includes in-frame clones alone and lacks a portion of them. The sample consists of approximately 2.5 million clones, just over 90% of them appearing once. The specimen sequenced was naive CD4+ T cells sorted from blood. As for subset: CD45RA+ positively selected. The origin of the receptors is a man younger than 35 in good health.

The chain uses TRBV19 and TRBJ1-6, with a possible D match to TRBD1 (5 bases). The V gene's germline CDR1 is LNHDA and CDR2 SQIVND (reference sequence). V was pared by 3 bases and J by 10 bases, with 13 bases between. The CDR3 loop spans 14 amino acids. In nucleotides, the CDR3 is TGTGCCAGTAGTATCGTCCAGGGTGAATCACCCCTCCACTTT. Translating gives CASSIVQGESPLHF.

The V call is TRBV7-2, the J call TRBJ2-5; 11 nucleotides match TRBD2. CDR3 length: 16 residues. The ends lost 3 bases at V and 3 bases at J; junction bases unmatched: 6. CDR1 SGHTA and CDR2 FQGNSA come from the germline V gene. Here the CDR3 reads CASSFLAGGREETQYF. In nucleotides, the CDR3 is TGTGCCAGCAGCTTCCTAGCGGGGGGCAGGGAAGAGACCCAGTACTTC.

This sequence joins TRBV20-1 and TRBJ1-1; D not resolved. This CDR3 contains 11 residues. Germline lookup yields CDR1 DFQATT and CDR2 SNEGSKA (reference sequence). V was shortened by 6 bases and J by 10 bases, with 15 bases between the two germline ends. The CDR3 sequence is CSATDLPGAFF. Here the CDR3 DNA reads TGCAGTGCGACCGATTTACCCGGAGCTTTCTTT.

This clone was picked up one time. The rearrangement links TRBV2 to TRBJ1-1; D not certain. This CDR3 spans 13 amino acids. Trimming took 5 bases from V and 6 from J, leaving 13 bases between them. CDR1 and CDR2 from the germline V gene are SNHLY and FYNNEI. In nucleotides, the CDR3 is TGTGCCAGCAGTCAACCGGGAGCCGCTGAAGCTTTCTTT. It yields the protein CASSQPGAAEAFF.

This chain uses TRBV6-5 with TRBJ1-5, with 8 bases that match TRBD1. Germline V gene data show CDR1 as MNHEY and CDR2 as SVGAGI. V shed 4 bases and J 2 bases; nucleotides not matched to a gene: 4. The length of the CDR3 is 15 residues. DNA of the CDR3: TGTGCCAGCAGTTCGGACAGGGCTCGCAATCAGCCCCAGCATTTT. It yields the protein CASSSDRARNQPQHF.

This clone was recorded only once. The chain combines TRBV5-1 with TRBJ1-5; no clear D gene. CDR3 length: 14 residues. Trimming left V 6 bases short and J 6 bases short, with 16 bases between. Germline V gives CDR1 SGHRS, CDR2 YFSETQ. CDR3 region: CASTHDPGGQPQHF. Written as DNA, the CDR3 is TGCGCCAGCACCCATGACCCGGGAGGTCAGCCCCAGCATTTT.

This chain links TRBV30 with TRBJ2-3, with a weak D call TRBD2 (5 bases). V was shortened by 3 bases and J by 1 base, with 11 bases between the two germline ends. The CDR3 has 14 residues. Germline V gene lookup returns CDR1 GTSNPN and CDR2 SVGIG (reference sequence). CDR3 nucleotide sequence: TGTGCCTGGAGCCGGGTGGACTGCACAGATACGCAGTATTTT. The encoded protein is CAWSRVDCTDTQYF.

The chain employs TRBV7-2 and TRBJ2-1; 8 nucleotides match TRBD2. Germline lookup yields CDR1 SGHTA and CDR2 FQGNSA. This CDR3 contains 19 residues. After removal of 0 bases from V and 6 bases from J, the junction contained 16 bases not matched to a gene. The CDR3: CASSLALGGGSPYFNEQFF. The CDR3 nucleotides read TGTGCCAGCAGCTTAGCTTTGGGCGGGGGGTCACCATATTTCAATGAGCAGTTCTTC.

V usage is TRBV6-5 and J usage is TRBJ1-5, with D possibly matching TRBD1 (6 bases). Germline V gene data show CDR1 as MNHEY and CDR2 as SVGAGI. This CDR3 region has 14 residues. V shed 5 bases and J shed 6 bases, with 14 bases lying between them. The CDR3 spells CASSKSRGGQPQHF. CDR3 in DNA: TGTGCCAGCAGTAAATCGAGGGGGGGTCAGCCCCAGCATTTT.

This clone was observed once. The chain is built from TRBV19 and TRBJ1-1; the D gene is possibly TRBD1 (5 bases). Germline values: CDR1 LNHDA, CDR2 SQIVND (reference sequence). The CDR3 consists of 15 residues. The ends were cut back, 6 bases at V and 0 bases at J, with 14 bases in the middle. The CDR3 nucleotides are TGTGCCAGTAGAAGGGACCGAGTAATGAACACTGAAGCTTTCTTT. This encodes CASRRDRVMNTEAFF.

The V and J genes are TRBV6-1 and TRBJ1-5, with 7 bases identical to TRBD1. This CDR3 region has 12 residues. J lost 4 bases, V lost 8 bases, and 2 bases had no gene match. The V gene's germline CDR1 is MNHNS and CDR2 SASEGT. CDR3 nucleotides: TGTGCCAGCGGGACAGCTAATCAGCCCCAGCATTTT. It encodes CASGTANQPQHF.

V usage is TRBV5-1 and J usage is TRBJ2-3, with a weak D call TRBD1 (5 bases). The CDR3 has 16 amino acids. Per germline, CDR1 SGHRS and CDR2 YFSETQ. The V end was cut by 3 bases, the J end by 0 bases, with 14 bases between. This CDR3 is CASSYHRSPSTDTQYF. CDR3 sequence (DNA): TGCGCCAGCAGCTACCACAGGTCCCCAAGCACAGATACGCAGTATTTT.

The genes are TRBV5-6 and TRBJ2-5; 9 bases are a match to TRBD2. The CDR3 has 16 residues. After removal of 3 bases from V and 3 bases from J, the junction contained 9 bases not matched to a gene. Germline V gene sequence: CDR1 SGHDT, CDR2 YYEEEE. In DNA form, the CDR3 reads TGTGCCAGCAGCTCGTTAGCGGGAGTGAGAGAAGAGACCCAGTACTTC. Its protein is CASSSLAGVREETQYF.

V usage is TRBV5-1 and J usage is TRBJ1-2; 7 bases align to TRBD1. Germline loops: CDR1 SGHRS, CDR2 YFSETQ. The V and J ends lost 5 bases and 2 bases, in that order; junction bases with no gene match: 3. The CDR3 is 13 amino acids. The CDR3 sequence is CASSRDRNYGYTF. The CDR3 DNA reads as TGCGCCAGCAGTAGGGACAGAAACTATGGCTACACCTTC.

A note on this clone: This sample also contains other DNA sequences that code for the same CDR3. J is TRBJ2-3 and V is TRBV5-1; D gene uncertain. This CDR3 is 14 amino acids long. V was shortened by 0 bases and J by 0 bases, with 5 bases between the two germline ends. CDR1 and CDR2 (germline): SGHRS, YFSETQ. CDR3 DNA: TGCGCCAGCAGCTTGGGCTTAAGCACAGATACGCAGTATTTT. Translation: CASSLGLSTDTQYF.

The V gene is TRBV5-4, the J gene TRBJ2-1; TRBD2 agrees at 8 bases. The length of the CDR3 is 15 residues. The V gene end was trimmed by 4 bases and the J gene end by 6 bases; junction bases not matched to a gene: 9. Germline V gene data show CDR1 as SGHNT and CDR2 as YYREEE (reference sequence). CDR3 in amino acids: CASSPEGTSGNEQFF. In DNA, the CDR3 is TGTGCCAGCAGCCCGGAGGGGACTAGTGGCAATGAGCAGTTCTTC.

The chain has TRBV5-1 and TRBJ1-5, with D unresolved. Germline V gene data show CDR1 as SGHRS and CDR2 as YFSETQ. The CDR3 is made up of 15 amino acids. The V end lost 4 bases, the J end lost 1 base, and 12 bases lay between the germline ends. The DNA for the CDR3 is TGCGCCAGCAGCGAGCAAGGGCAAAGCAATCAGCCCCAGCATTTT. Encoded protein: CASSEQGQSNQPQHF.

The chain employs TRBV7-2 and TRBJ2-5; 11 nucleotides match TRBD2. From germline, CDR1 is SGHTA and CDR2 FQGNSA. The V and J ends lost 1 base and 2 bases, in that order; junction bases with no gene match: 3. The CDR3 contains 16 residues. The CDR3 DNA sequence: TGTGCCAGCAGCTTAGGCCCTAGCGGGGGGCAAGAGACCCAGTACTTC. It specifies CASSLGPSGGQETQYF. Combining the CDR3 with reference TRBV7-2 and TRBJ2-5 gives the whole variable domain GAGVSQSPSNKVTEKGKDVELRCDPISGHTALYWYRQSLGQGLEFLIYFQGNSAPDKSGLPSDRFSAERTGGSVSTLTIQRTQQEDSAVYLCASSLGPSGGQETQYFGPGTRLLVL.

CDR3 protein: CASTDPGQHYGYTF. CDR3 bases: TGTGCCAGCACCGACCCGGGACAACACTATGGCTACACCTTC. The chain is built from TRBV6-5 and TRBJ1-2; tentative D call: TRBD1 (6 bases). Germline V gives CDR1 MNHEY, CDR2 SVGAGI. The CDR3 has 14 residues. V was pared by 7 bases and J by 3 bases, with 15 bases between.

CDR3: CASSLEERGATGELFF. The CDR3 bases are TGTGCCAGCAGCTTAGAGGAGCGGGGGGCCACCGGGGAGCTGTTTTTT. The rearrangement joins TRBV11-1 to TRBJ2-2; 9 bases are shared with TRBD2. This CDR3 spans 16 amino acids. CDR1 is SGHAT and CDR2 is FQDESV in the germline V gene (reference sequence). After removal of 1 base from V and 4 bases from J, the junction contained 4 bases not matched to a gene.

The chain couples TRBV28 to TRBJ2-2; 14 nucleotides align to TRBD2. The CDR3 has 20 amino acids. Germline V lookup: CDR1 MDHEN, CDR2 SYDVKM. Trimming took 3 bases from V and 1 from J; bases not matched to a gene: 10. The CDR3 spells CASSFPPGLAGALNTGELFF. CDR3 nucleotide sequence: TGTGCCAGCAGTTTCCCGCCGGGACTAGCGGGGGCCCTGAACACCGGGGAGCTGTTTTTT.

The rearrangement links TRBV13 to TRBJ1-2; maybe TRBD1 (6 bases). V lost 4 bases and J lost 4, with 10 bases in between. CDR1 and CDR2 from the germline V gene are PRHDT and FYEKMQ (reference sequence). The length of the CDR3 is 13 residues. CDR3 amino acids: CASSSDRFYGYTF. CDR3 in DNA: TGTGCCAGCAGCTCCGACAGGTTCTATGGCTACACCTTC.

This chain uses TRBV29-1 with TRBJ1-6, with TRBD1 matching over 7 bases. Germline V gives CDR1 SQVTM, CDR2 ANQGSEA. With V trimmed by 4 bases and J by 5 bases, 2 bases remained unmatched. The CDR3 extends over 13 amino acids. CDR3 loop: CSVGTGDNSPLHF. The CDR3 nucleotides read TGCAGCGTTGGAACAGGGGATAATTCACCCCTCCACTTT.

The chain couples TRBV14 to TRBJ2-1; unclear D gene. The germline V gene has CDR1 SGHDN and CDR2 FVKESK. Trimming left V 0 bases short and J 5 bases short, with 14 bases between. This CDR3 has 16 residues. The CDR3 sequence: CASSQDPGPPNNEQFF. The CDR3 DNA follows: TGTGCCAGCAGCCAAGATCCGGGCCCCCCTAACAATGAGCAGTTCTTC.